This TCR beta chain originates from a study of cytomegalovirus exposure and HLA in healthy donors. The V end was cut by 5 bases, the J end by 0 bases, with 9 bases between. The CDR3 has 14 residues. Germline V gene sequence: CDR1 MGHRA, CDR2 YSYEKL. On this clone itself: The antigen is not known.

Points from the study as a whole: For most TCR beta V segments, an earlier analysis put the productive rate at about 90% or about 30% of the time. The study put 150 or so TCR beta chains on its list as cytomegalovirus-associated. Specificity of a few CMV-associated chains for CMV antigens was verified in vitro.

The PCR was carried out with 60 Vbeta primers and 13 Jbeta primers. The data were produced by immunoSEQ multiplex PCR, yet TCRdb's version contains in-frame clones alone and is incomplete. This sample's table has more than 95,000 clones. The specimen sequenced was PBMCs. This chain joins TRBV4-1 and TRBJ2-3; D gene uncertain. The clonotype originates from a man between 25 and 39 years old in good health and CMV-seronegative. The CDR3 loop is CASSTSTSTDTQYF. CDR3 in DNA: TGCGCCAGCAGCACCTCCACTAGCACAGATACGCAGTATTTT.